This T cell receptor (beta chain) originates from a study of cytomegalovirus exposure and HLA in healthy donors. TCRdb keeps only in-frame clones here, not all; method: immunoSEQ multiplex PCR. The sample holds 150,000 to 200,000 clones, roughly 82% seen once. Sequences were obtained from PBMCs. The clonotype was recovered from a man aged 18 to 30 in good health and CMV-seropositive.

CDR3 in amino acids: CASSFEGVSTNEKLFF. The DNA for the CDR3 is TGTGCCAGCAGTTTTGAGGGGGTATCAACTAATGAAAAACTGTTTTTT. The chain employs TRBV6-5 and TRBJ1-4, with D maybe TRBD1 (6 bases). The ends were cut back, 4 bases at V and 0 bases at J, with 12 bases in the middle. This CDR3 comprises 16 residues. CDR1 is MNHEY, CDR2 SVGAGI, per germline.